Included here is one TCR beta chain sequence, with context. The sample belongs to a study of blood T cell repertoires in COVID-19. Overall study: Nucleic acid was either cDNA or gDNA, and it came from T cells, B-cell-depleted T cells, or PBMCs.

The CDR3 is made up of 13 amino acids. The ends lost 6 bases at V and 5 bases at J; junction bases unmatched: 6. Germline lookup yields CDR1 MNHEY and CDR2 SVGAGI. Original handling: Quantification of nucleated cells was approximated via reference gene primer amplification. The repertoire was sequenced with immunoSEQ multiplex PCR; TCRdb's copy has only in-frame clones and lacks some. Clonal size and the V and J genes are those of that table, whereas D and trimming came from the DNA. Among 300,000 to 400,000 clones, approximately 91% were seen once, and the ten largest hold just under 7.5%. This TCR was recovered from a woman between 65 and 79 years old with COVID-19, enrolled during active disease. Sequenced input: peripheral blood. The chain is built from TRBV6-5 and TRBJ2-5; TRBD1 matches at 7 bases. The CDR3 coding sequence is TGTGCCAGCAGATCGACAGGGTTGGAGACCCAGTACTTC. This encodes CASRSTGLETQYF.